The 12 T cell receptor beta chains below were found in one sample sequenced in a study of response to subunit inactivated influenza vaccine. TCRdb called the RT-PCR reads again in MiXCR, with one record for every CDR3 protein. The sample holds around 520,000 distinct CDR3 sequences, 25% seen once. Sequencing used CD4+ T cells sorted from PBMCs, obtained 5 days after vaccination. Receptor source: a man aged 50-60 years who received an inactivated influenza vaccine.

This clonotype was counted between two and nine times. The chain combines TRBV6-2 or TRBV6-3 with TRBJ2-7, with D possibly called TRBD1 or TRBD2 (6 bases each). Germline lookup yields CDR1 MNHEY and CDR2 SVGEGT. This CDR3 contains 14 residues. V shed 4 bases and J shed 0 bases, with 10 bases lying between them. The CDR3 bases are TGTGCCAGCAGTTGGGGGGACACCTCCTACGAGCAGTACTTC. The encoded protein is CASSWGDTSYEQYF.

The CDR3 sequence: CASSPSVGANEQFF. As DNA, the CDR3 is TGCGCCAGCAGCCCATCGGTAGGGGCGAATGAGCAGTTCTTC. The chain has TRBV4-3 and TRBJ2-1; perhaps TRBD1 as D (5 bases). Trimming took off 4 bases at V and 7 bases at J, with 14 bases between the two ends. CDR1 is LGHNA, CDR2 YSLEER, per germline. CDR3 length: 14 amino acids.

CDR3: CASSFLNGRKTGELFF. CDR3 DNA sequence: TGCGCCAGCAGCTTTTTGAATGGGAGGAAAACCGGGGAGCTGTTTTTT. J is TRBJ2-2 and V is TRBV5-1, with D possibly TRBD2 on 6 matching bases. The germline V gene has CDR1 SGHRS and CDR2 YFSETQ. The CDR3 length is 16 residues. The V end lost 2 bases, the J end lost 5 bases, and 16 bases lay between the germline ends. The whole variable domain, filled in from reference TRBV5-1 and TRBJ2-2, reads KAGVTQTPRYLIKTRGQQVTLSCSPISGHRSVSWYQQTPGQGLQFLFEYFSETQRNKGNFPGRFSGRQFSNSRSEMNVSTLELGDSALYLCASSFLNGRKTGELFFGEGSRLTVL.

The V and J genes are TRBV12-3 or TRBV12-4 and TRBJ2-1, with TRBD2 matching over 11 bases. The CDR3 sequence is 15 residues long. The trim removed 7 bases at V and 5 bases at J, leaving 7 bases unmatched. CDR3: CASTLSGRANNEQFF. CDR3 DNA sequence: TGTGCCAGCACCCTTAGCGGGAGGGCCAACAATGAGCAGTTCTTC.

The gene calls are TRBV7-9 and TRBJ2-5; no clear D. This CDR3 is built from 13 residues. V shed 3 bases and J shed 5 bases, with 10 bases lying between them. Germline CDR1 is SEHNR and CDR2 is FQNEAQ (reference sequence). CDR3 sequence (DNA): TGTGCCAGCAGCTTCGATCCGGTGGAGACCCAGTACTTC. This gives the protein CASSFDPVETQYF.

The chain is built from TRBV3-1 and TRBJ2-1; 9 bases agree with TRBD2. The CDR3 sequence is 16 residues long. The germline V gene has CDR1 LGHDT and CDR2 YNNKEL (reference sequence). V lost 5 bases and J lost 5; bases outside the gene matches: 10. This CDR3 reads CASSSYSGGTNNEQFF. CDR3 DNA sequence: TGTGCCAGCAGCTCGTATAGCGGGGGAACAAACAATGAGCAGTTCTTC.

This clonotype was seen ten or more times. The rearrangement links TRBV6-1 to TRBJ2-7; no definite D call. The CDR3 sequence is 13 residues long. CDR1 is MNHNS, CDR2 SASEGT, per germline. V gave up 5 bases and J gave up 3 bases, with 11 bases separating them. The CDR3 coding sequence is TGTGCCAGCAGTCTGCAGCCTAGCTACGAGCAGTACTTC. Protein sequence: CASSLQPSYEQYF.

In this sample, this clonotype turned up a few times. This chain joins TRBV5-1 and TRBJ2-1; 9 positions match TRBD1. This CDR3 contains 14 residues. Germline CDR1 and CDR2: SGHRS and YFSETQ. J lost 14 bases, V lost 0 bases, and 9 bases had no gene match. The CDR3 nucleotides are TGCGCCAGCAGCTTGGCCTCTTTAGGGACAGGGAAGTTCTTC. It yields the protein CASSLASLGTGKFF.

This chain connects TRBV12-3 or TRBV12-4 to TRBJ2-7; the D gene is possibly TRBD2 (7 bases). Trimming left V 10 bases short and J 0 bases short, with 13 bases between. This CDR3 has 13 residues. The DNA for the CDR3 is TGTGCCACCCGGGCGGGGGCCTCCTACGAGCAGTACTTC. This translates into CATRAGASYEQYF.

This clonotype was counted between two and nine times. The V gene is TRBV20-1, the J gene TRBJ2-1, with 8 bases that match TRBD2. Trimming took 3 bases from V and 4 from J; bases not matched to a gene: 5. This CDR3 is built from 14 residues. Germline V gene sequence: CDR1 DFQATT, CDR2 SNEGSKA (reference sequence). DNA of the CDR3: TGCAGTGCTAGTGCCCAGCGGGGGTACAATGAGCAGTTCTTC. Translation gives CSASAQRGYNEQFF.

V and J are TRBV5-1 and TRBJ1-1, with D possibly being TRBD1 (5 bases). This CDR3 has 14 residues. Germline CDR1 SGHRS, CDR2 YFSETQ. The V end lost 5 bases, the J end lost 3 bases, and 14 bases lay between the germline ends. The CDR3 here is CASSRPGRDTEAFF. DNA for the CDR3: TGCGCCAGCAGTCGTCCAGGGAGGGACACTGAAGCTTTCTTT.

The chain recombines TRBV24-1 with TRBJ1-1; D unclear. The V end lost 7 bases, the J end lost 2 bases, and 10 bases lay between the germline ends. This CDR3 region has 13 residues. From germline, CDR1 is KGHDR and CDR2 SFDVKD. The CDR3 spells CATRGIGNTEAFF. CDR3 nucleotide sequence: TGTGCCACCAGAGGGATTGGAAACACTGAAGCTTTCTTT.